The 3 T cell receptor beta chains reported below all come from one sample, sequenced in a study of T-cell reconstitution after alpha-beta-depleted transplantation in children. TCRbeta library construction was performed incorporating unique molecular identifiers. Via MiXCR, TCRdb re-called the PCR reads, giving one row per CDR3 protein. The sample has approximately 290,000 distinct CDR3 sequences; around a tenth are singletons. The sample was peripheral blood, taken 180 days after TCRalphabeta/CD19-depleted stem cell transplant. These receptors were obtained from a male patient aged 2-15 years who had a stem cell transplant for chronic granulomatous disease, so the T cells may come from the graft donor.

In this sample, this clonotype turned up many times. The gene calls are TRBV27 and TRBJ1-2; D ambiguous. The V end lost 3 bases, the J end lost 4 bases, and 9 bases lay between the germline ends. The CDR3 is 13 amino acids. Germline V lookup: CDR1 MNHEY, CDR2 SMNVEV (reference sequence). This chain's CDR3 is CASSFSQFYGYTF. CDR3 sequence (DNA): TGTGCCAGCAGTTTCTCACAGTTCTATGGCTACACCTTC.

This clonotype was picked up many times. The rearrangement links TRBV20-1 to TRBJ1-3, with D uncertain. V was trimmed by 6 bases and J by 1 base, leaving 13 bases between them. This CDR3 spans 14 amino acids. Germline CDR1 DFQATT, CDR2 SNEGSKA (reference sequence). CDR3 protein: CSAPSPGSGNTIYF. CDR3 sequence (DNA): TGCAGTGCGCCCAGCCCTGGATCTGGAAACACCATATATTTT.

This clonotype was seen at least ten times. The V call is TRBV30, the J call TRBJ2-1; the D is unclear. The CDR3 extends over 10 amino acids. Germline V gives CDR1 GTSNPN, CDR2 SVGIG (reference sequence). Trimming cost V 2 bases and J 9 bases, with 5 bases left between them. CDR3 region: CAWSSSEQFF. CDR3 coding DNA: TGTGCCTGGAGTTCATCTGAGCAGTTCTTC.